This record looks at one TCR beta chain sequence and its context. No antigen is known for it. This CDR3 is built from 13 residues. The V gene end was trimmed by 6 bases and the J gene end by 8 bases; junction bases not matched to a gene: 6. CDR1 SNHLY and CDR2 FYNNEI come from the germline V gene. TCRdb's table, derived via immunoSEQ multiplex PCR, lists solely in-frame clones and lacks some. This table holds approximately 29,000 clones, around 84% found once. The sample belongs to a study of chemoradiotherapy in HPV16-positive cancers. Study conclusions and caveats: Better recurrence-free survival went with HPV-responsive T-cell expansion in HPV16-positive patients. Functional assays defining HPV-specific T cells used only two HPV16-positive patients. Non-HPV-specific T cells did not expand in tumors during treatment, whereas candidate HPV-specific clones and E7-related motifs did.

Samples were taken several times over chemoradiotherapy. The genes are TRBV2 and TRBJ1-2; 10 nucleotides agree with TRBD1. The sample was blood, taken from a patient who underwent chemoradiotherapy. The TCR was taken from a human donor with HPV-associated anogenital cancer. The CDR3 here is CASSSTGGSGYTF. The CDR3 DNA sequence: TGTGCCAGCAGCTCGACAGGGGGCTCAGGCTACACCTTC.